A selection of T cell receptor beta chains follows, all from one sample in a study of cytomegalovirus exposure and HLA in healthy donors. Produced via immunoSEQ multiplex PCR; TCRdb's table is partial and in-frame only. Here the sample spans 120,000 or so clones, around 75% being singletons. Sequencing was done on a sample of PBMCs. The receptor source for this set is a woman aged 50 to 60 in good health and CMV-seropositive. The CDR3 runs from the conserved cysteine through the conserved F or W. The order of the fields is D gene, clone size, J gene, V gene, CDR3 protein, CDR3 DNA. D genes are given only for firm matches. Clone size is not always given. Where it is, it says once, few, many or a class for expanded clones.

>.|.|TRBJ1-2|TRBV28
CASSLIQSNYGYTF
TGTGCCAGCAGTTTGATACAGTCTAACTATGGCTACACCTTC
>TRBD1|.|TRBJ2-3|TRBV5-1
CASSAAGTGSTDTQYF
TGCGCCAGCAGCGCTGCCGGGACAGGGAGCACAGATACGCAGTATTTT
>.|few|TRBJ2-1|TRBV14
CASSQEREIYSWIYNEQFF
TGTGCCAGCAGCCAAGAAAGGGAGATCTACTCCTGGATATACAATGAGCAGTTCTTC
>TRBD1|.|TRBJ1-1|TRBV2
CASTGQGFTEAFF
TGTGCCAGCACCGGACAGGGATTCACTGAAGCTTTCTTT
>TRBD2|.|TRBJ2-1|TRBV7-2
CASSLRTSGGPSYNEQFF
TGTGCCAGCAGCCTGCGGACTAGCGGGGGGCCCTCCTACAATGAGCAGTTCTTC
>TRBD2|.|TRBJ2-3|TRBV5-8
CASSLAAGLAGTDTQYF
TGTGCCAGCAGCTTGGCCGCGGGACTAGCGGGCACAGATACGCAGTATTTT
>TRBD1|.|TRBJ1-4|TRBV11-2
CASSLGGRNRGEKLFF
TGTGCCAGCAGTCTGGGAGGGAGAAACAGGGGGGAAAAACTGTTTTTT
>.|.|TRBJ2-3|TRBV15
CATSRDRATGDTQYF
TGTGCCACCAGCAGAGATCGGGCTACAGGGGATACGCAGTATTTT
>TRBD2|.|TRBJ2-3|TRBV7-6
CSTSGSLGTDTQYF
TGTTCGACTAGCGGGAGTCTTGGGACAGATACGCAGTATTTT
>TRBD1|.|TRBJ1-2|TRBV27
CASRGTGVNGYTF
TGTGCCAGCAGAGGGACAGGGGTAAATGGCTACACCTTC